This record looks at one T cell receptor (beta chain) sequence and its context. This clone's antigen is unknown. No base quality information exists; no much larger clone differs at one position. The data derive from a study of blood T cell repertoires in COVID-19 (TCRdb year 2020). Notes on the research overall: Samples covering the acute and convalescent phases of COVID-19 were provided by collaborators in the United States, Italy and Spain. The prospective study material was composed of cDNA or gDNA derived from T cells, B-cell-depleted T cells, or PBMCs. The dataset comprised deeply sampled blood TCRbeta repertoires from subjects exposed to, actively infected with, or recovered from COVID-19. The repertoires were released in a freely available public database meant as a resource for research on the immune response to SARS-CoV-2. The samples were drawn from two sources: the first 160 participants of the ongoing ImmuneRACE study, and 950 to 1,500 subjects contributed by 6 global collaborators. Sample metadata almost always included a de-identified subject ID, COVID-19 status, age in years and sex. Where HLA class I and class II types were available, the types were taken from metadata supplied by the sample provider, not from assay-based typing.

The investigation overall reported the following: Clinical and demographic metadata were provided uncurated, with the amount varying by source and participant.

Collaborating institutions collected whole blood in K2EDTA tubes following their own protocols. Collaborator samples were shipped for TCRbeta analysis as frozen whole blood, isolated PBMCs, or DNA extracted from either sample type. TCRbeta CDR3 regions were amplified from genomic DNA by means of the immunoSEQ Assay, a bias-controlled multiplex PCR. The study's own analysis went as follows. The number of nucleated cells in each sample was estimated from the amplification of reference gene primers within the assay. Sequence reads were collapsed and filtered to measure the absolute abundance of every unique TCRbeta CDR3 rearrangement. For each sample, productive Simpson clonality was calculated as the square root of Simpson's diversity index across productive rearrangements. TCRdb took this table from immuneACCESS and kept in-frame rearrangements with V and J called. Such tables lack part of the clones; where checked against another copy, unresolved V genes explain under half of the gap, and the rest is unexplained. D and trimming were read from the DNA, whereas the V and J calls and clone size are those reported in that table. This sample comprises 40,000 to 55,000 clones, around nine tenths of them detected only once. The ten largest clones add up to over 11% of the sample.

According to the germline V gene (reference sequence), CDR1 reads LNHDA and CDR2 reads SQIVND. Measured from the cysteine to the phenylalanine, the CDR3 is 14 residues long. Solely the CDR3 DNA is kept, with 42 bases framed from the first base. V lost 5 bases and J lost 1 base, and the count of bases not matched to a germline gene is 3. The sample comprised peripheral blood. This receptor was obtained from a human donor in a cohort sampled during active COVID-19. The rearrangement joined TRBV19 to TRBJ2-7, with 9 bases matching TRBD2. The CDR3 reads as follows: CASSSLAGSYEQYF. The nucleotide sequence reads TGTGCCAGTAGTTCGCTAGCGGGGTCCTACGAGCAGTACTTC.